These T cell receptor beta chains were read from a single sample in a study of T cell repertoires in aging, cancer and after chemotherapy. Each CDR3 protein gets one entry after TCRdb re-called the multiplex PCR reads with MiXCR. Among about 5,000 distinct CDR3 sequences listed, 31% were seen once. The sample comprised blood. The receptors were sampled from a human donor with a blood cancer. The donor label of this sample is uncertain. Both conserved end residues are trimmed from each CDR3.

TRBJ2-2	TRBV7-2	AERGTTNTGELF
TRBJ1-5	TRBV7-9	ASSIGRDQPQH
TRBJ2-7	TRBV19	ASSIVSGNEQY
TRBJ1-2	TRBV29-1	SVEGEDYTVLTNYGYT
TRBJ1-1	TRBV29-1	RTILVDSRRAF
TRBJ1-1	TRBV27	ASSYSAATEAF
TRBJ2-6	TRBV20-1	SAPRGVLKANVLT
TRBJ2-3	TRBV7-2	ARSLGRPGGLPTDTQY
TRBJ2-1	TRBV19	ASSDTGYGGNEQF
TRBJ1-2	TRBV5-4	ASSVDGAAFYGYT
TRBJ2-1	TRBV19	ASSILAGVNEQF
TRBJ1-1	TRBV18	ASSPTANTEAF
TRBJ1-2	TRBV5-6	ASSRVEMSYGYT
TRBJ1-2	TRBV27	ASSLSRSEVYGYT
TRBJ1-4	TRBV12-3/TRBV12-4	ASSFKGGGKLF
TRBJ1-6	TRBV7-9	ASSLAVQPYSPLH
TRBJ2-7	TRBV29-1	SVDRTDSYEQY
TRBJ1-5	TRBV19	ASSPGPGQGQSKAQH
TRBJ1-1	TRBV6-2/TRBV6-3	ASSYSRTGVTEAF
TRBJ2-1	TRBV7-2	ASSLGPDSLNEQF
TRBJ2-5	TRBV20-1	SARDIASGRQYQETQY
TRBJ1-4	TRBV19	ASTPSGNEKLF
TRBJ2-5	TRBV15	ATRGRGNSGPQETQY
TRBJ1-2	TRBV12-3/TRBV12-4	ASTGQGHYGYT
TRBJ2-2	TRBV27	ASSSWRGILRGELF
TRBJ1-1	TRBV20-1	SARERGRRTEAF
TRBJ1-5	TRBV6-2/TRBV6-3	ASRYRITSNQPQH